The source of this T cell receptor (beta chain) is a study of blood T cell repertoires in COVID-19. Method: immunoSEQ multiplex PCR; TCRdb's copy keeps in-frame clones and lacks some. The data contain a few hundred thousand clones, over 75% of them singletons. Germline V gene lookup returns CDR1 SQVTM and CDR2 ANQGSEA. Trimming took 7 bases from V and 5 from J; bases not matched to a gene: 11. The CDR3 consists of 13 residues. Sequencing used PBMCs or T cells enriched from blood (not recorded which). The J gene is TRBJ2-7, the V gene TRBV29-1; 7 bases are a match to TRBD1. The receptor was derived from a woman under 40 who had recovered from COVID-19. Here the CDR3 reads CSAERDRDHEQYF. CDR3 DNA: TGCAGCGCCGAGAGAGACAGGGACCACGAGCAGTACTTC.